Following are 7 T cell receptor beta chains from one sample sequenced in a study of blood T cell repertoires in COVID-19. Sequencing used immunoSEQ multiplex PCR; TCRdb keeps in-frame clones, though not all of them. The sample includes some 270,000 clones, more than 75% seen only once; the top ten take about 8.6%. The sample comprised peripheral blood. The receptors were gathered from a man aged 35 to 55 with active or convalescent COVID-19.

The chain carries TRBV2 and TRBJ2-5; 11 bases map to TRBD2. Looked up from germline, CDR1 is SNHLY and CDR2 is FYNNEI. This CDR3 is built from 15 residues. V was clipped by 6 bases and J by 7 bases; unmatched bases: 10. CDR3: CASRQTSGEGVTQYF. CDR3 sequence (DNA): TGTGCCAGCAGGCAGACTAGCGGGGAAGGGGTGACCCAGTACTTC.

This chain connects TRBV3-1 (or the pseudogene TRBV3-2) to TRBJ1-1, with D unresolved. In germline, CDR1 is LGHDT, CDR2 YNNKEL (reference sequence). Trimming took off 2 bases at V and 0 bases at J, with 7 bases between the two ends. The CDR3 is 14 amino acids. The CDR3 DNA is TGTGCCAGCAGCCAAACGGGGATGAACACTGAAGCTTTCTTT. Translated: CASSQTGMNTEAFF.

The chain recombines TRBV28 with TRBJ1-4; D gene unclear. Germline CDR1 and CDR2: MDHEN and SYDVKM. The V and J ends lost 2 bases and 14 bases respectively, with 12 bases between them. This CDR3 comprises 12 residues. The CDR3 here is CASSLADGGLFF. The CDR3 bases are TGTGCCAGCAGTTTAGCGGACGGAGGGCTGTTTTTT.

The rearrangement links TRBV10-3 to TRBJ1-1; tentative D call: TRBD1 (5 bases). The CDR3 covers 13 residues. The V end was cut by 9 bases, the J end by 1 base, with 12 bases between. Germline values: CDR1 ENHRY, CDR2 SYGVKD. CDR3 sequence reads: CAMQGSSNTEAFF. The CDR3 DNA reads TGTGCCATGCAGGGTAGTTCGAACACTGAAGCTTTCTTT.

This chain joins TRBV4-1 and TRBJ2-3; 8 bases match TRBD2. This CDR3 has 16 amino acids. CDR1 is MGHRA, CDR2 YSYEKL, per germline. V was clipped by 0 bases and J by 4 bases; unmatched bases: 6. The CDR3 nucleotides read TGCGCCAGCAGCCAAGATGGAACTAGCGGCGCAGATACGCAGTATTTT. Its translation: CASSQDGTSGADTQYF.

The chain joins TRBV7-3 to TRBJ2-3; TRBD2 matches at 9 bases. CDR3 length equals 16 residues. The germline gives CDR1 SGHTA, CDR2 FQGTGA. J gave up 7 bases and V 3 bases, and 11 bases lay outside the gene matches. The CDR3 region has the DNA TGTGCCAGCAGCTTTGGTAGCGGGAGACCCGGATATACGCAGTATTTT. Its translation is CASSFGSGRPGYTQYF.

The chain couples TRBV19 to TRBJ2-1, with 14 positions matching TRBD2. With 5 bases clipped from V and 7 bases from J, the junction kept 4 bases outside the gene matches. CDR3 length equals 15 residues. Per germline, CDR1 LNHDA and CDR2 SQIVND (reference sequence). Written as DNA, the CDR3 is TGTGCCAGTAGTCTAGGACTAGCGGGGGGAAATGAGCAGTTCTTC. This translates into CASSLGLAGGNEQFF.